The present entry profiles one T cell receptor (beta chain) with its context. Germline values: CDR1 SGHRS, CDR2 YFSETQ. V was pared by 0 bases and J by 0 bases, with 14 bases between. The CDR3 is 17 amino acids. Method: immunoSEQ multiplex PCR; TCRdb's copy keeps in-frame clones and lacks some. This sample has some 85,000 clones; roughly 84% occur once, and the top ten carry roughly 0.7%. These data are taken from a study of OX40 agonist ivuxolimab in advanced cancers. About the study: An agonistic anti-OX40 (CD134) antibody, ivuxolimab, was used to treat the patients. Ivuxolimab was administered intravenously to patients at 0.01 to 10 mg/kg every 2 weeks. Dose-escalation patients suffered from hepatocellular carcinoma, melanoma, renal cell or head and neck cancer.

Sequenced here: CD4+ or CD8+ T cells sorted from blood, sampled in a trial of the OX40 agonist ivuxolimab. This clonotype originated in an adult with an advanced solid tumor such as melanoma, head and neck, liver or kidney cancer. The chain combines TRBV5-1 with TRBJ2-3; D is ambiguous. The CDR3 region has the DNA TGCGCCAGCAGCTTGGTCCTGGACCATTTCAGCACAGATACGCAGTATTTT. The encoded protein is CASSLVLDHFSTDTQYF. Together with reference TRBV5-1 and TRBJ2-3, the CDR3 gives the full variable domain: KAGVTQTPRYLIKTRGQQVTLSCSPISGHRSVSWYQQTPGQGLQFLFEYFSETQRNKGNFPGRFSGRQFSNSRSEMNVSTLELGDSALYLCASSLVLDHFSTDTQYFGPGTRLTVL.